This T cell receptor beta chain was identified in a study of shared clonotypes between healthy human individuals. Study as a whole: Donors were a couple of women and a few men aged 18 to 49.

Study-level points and caveats: The naive CD4 repertoires of several donors were compared, and roughly 5.1% of clonotypes were shared. Sorted-subset sequencing, rarefaction showed, was incomplete despite large depth.

This clone was recorded once. The antigen is not known. Generated by immunoSEQ multiplex PCR, the TCRdb table keeps only in-frame clones and is missing some. The profile shows a few million clones, around nine tenths of them singletons. The trim removed 9 bases at V and 5 bases at J, leaving 4 bases unmatched. The CDR3 covers 14 residues. Germline assignment: CDR1 LNHDA and CDR2 SQIVND (reference sequence). From CD4+ cells came CD45RA+ naive and CD45RA-negative memory subsets. The V call is TRBV19, the J call TRBJ2-5; 15 nucleotides agree with TRBD2. The origin of this receptor is a man between 18 and 35 years old in good health. The sequenced material came from naive CD4+ T cells sorted from blood. Regarding subset: CD45RA+ positively selected. CDR3 nucleotide sequence: TGTGCCAGCAGCGGGACTAGCGGGGGGGAGACCCAGTACTTC. Its protein product is CASSGTSGGETQYF. Complete variable domain (other parts from reference TRBV19 and TRBJ2-5): DGGITQSPKYLFRKEGQNVTLSCEQNLNHDAMYWYRQDPGQGLRLIYYSQIVNDFQKGDIAEGYSVSREKKESFPLTVTSAQKNPTAFYLCASSGTSGGETQYFGPGTRLLVL.